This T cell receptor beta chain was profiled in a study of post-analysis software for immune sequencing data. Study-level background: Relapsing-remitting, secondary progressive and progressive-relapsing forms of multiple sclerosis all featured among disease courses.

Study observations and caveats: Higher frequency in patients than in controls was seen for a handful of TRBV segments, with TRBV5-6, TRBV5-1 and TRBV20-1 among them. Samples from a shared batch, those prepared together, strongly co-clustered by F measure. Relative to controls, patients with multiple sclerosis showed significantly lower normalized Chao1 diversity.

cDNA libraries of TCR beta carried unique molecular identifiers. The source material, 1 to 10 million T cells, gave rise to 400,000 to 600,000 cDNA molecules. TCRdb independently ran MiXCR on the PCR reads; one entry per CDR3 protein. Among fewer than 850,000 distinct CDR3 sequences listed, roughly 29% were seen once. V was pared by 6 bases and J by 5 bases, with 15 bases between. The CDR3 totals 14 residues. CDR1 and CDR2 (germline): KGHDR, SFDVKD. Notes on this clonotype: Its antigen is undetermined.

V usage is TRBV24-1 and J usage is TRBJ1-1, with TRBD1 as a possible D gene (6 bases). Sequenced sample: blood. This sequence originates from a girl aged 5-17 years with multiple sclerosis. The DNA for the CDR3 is TGTGCCACCAGTTTTGAGGAAGGGGGAACTGAAGCTTTCTTT. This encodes CATSFEEGGTEAFF.